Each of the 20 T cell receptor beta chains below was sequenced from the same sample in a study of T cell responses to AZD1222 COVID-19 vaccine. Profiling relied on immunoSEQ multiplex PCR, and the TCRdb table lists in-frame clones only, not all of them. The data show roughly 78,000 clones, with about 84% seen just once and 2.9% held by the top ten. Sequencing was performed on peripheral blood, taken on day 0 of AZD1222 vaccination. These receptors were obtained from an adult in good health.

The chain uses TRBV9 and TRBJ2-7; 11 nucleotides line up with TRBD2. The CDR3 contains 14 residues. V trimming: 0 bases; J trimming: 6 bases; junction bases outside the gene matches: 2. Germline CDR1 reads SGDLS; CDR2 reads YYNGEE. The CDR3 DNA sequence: TGTGCCAGCAGCGTAGACCTAGCGGGAGGCGAGCAGTACTTC. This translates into CASSVDLAGGEQYF.

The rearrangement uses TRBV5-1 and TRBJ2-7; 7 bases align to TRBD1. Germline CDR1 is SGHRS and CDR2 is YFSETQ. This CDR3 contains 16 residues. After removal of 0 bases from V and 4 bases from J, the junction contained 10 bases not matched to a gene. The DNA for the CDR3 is TGCGCCAGCAGCTTGGGGGCAGCCAGGGGGTATTACGAGCAGTACTTC. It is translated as CASSLGAARGYYEQYF.

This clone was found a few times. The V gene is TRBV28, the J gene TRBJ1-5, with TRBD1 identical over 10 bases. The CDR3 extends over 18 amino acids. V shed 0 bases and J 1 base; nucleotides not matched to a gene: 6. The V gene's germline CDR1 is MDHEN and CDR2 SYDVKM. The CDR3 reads CASSLWGTGEISNQPQHF. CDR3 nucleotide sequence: TGTGCCAGCAGTTTATGGGGGACAGGGGAAATAAGCAATCAGCCCCAGCATTTT.

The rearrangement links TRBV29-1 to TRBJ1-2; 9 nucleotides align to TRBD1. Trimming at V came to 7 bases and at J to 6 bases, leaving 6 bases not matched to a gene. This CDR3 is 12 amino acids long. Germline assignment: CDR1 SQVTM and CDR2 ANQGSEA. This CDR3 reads CSAGDRVDGYTF. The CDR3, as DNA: TGCAGCGCTGGGGACAGGGTTGATGGCTACACCTTC.

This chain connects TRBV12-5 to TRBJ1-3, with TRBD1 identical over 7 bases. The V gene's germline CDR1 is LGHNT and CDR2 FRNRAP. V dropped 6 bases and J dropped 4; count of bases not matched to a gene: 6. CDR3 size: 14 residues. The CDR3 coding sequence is TGTGCTAGTGGCCCGACAGGGCCCGGAAACACCATATATTTT. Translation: CASGPTGPGNTIYF.

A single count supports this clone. The CDR3 loop reads CASSGDRGDGYTF. The CDR3 nucleotides read TGCGCCAGCAGCGGAGACAGGGGTGACGGCTACACCTTC. V and J are TRBV5-1 and TRBJ1-2; 8 bases are shared with TRBD1. Unmatched junction bases numbered 7, after V lost 4 bases and J lost 8 bases. Germline CDR1 is SGHRS and CDR2 is YFSETQ. The CDR3 is made up of 13 amino acids.

CDR3 region: CASSHTDRGTEAFF. The DNA of the CDR3 is TGTGCCAGCAGCCATACCGACAGGGGCACTGAAGCTTTCTTT. This sequence joins TRBV3-1 (or the pseudogene TRBV3-2) and TRBJ1-1; 8 bases match TRBD1. Germline assignment: CDR1 LGHDT and CDR2 YNNKEL (reference sequence). This CDR3 has 14 amino acids. J was trimmed by 4 bases and V by 3 bases; bases with no gene match: 4.

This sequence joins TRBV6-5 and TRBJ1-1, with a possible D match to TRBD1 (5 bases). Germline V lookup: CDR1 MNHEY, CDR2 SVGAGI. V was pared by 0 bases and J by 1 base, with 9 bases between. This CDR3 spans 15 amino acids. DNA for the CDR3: TGTGCCAGCAGTTACTCGGGGCCACCGAACACTGAAGCTTTCTTT. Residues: CASSYSGPPNTEAFF.

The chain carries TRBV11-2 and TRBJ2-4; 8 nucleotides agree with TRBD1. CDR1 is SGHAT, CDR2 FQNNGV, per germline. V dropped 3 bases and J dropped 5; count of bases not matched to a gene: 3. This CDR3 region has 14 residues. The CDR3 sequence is CASSFGTGENIQYF. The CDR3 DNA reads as TGTGCCAGCAGCTTTGGGACAGGAGAAAACATTCAGTACTTC.

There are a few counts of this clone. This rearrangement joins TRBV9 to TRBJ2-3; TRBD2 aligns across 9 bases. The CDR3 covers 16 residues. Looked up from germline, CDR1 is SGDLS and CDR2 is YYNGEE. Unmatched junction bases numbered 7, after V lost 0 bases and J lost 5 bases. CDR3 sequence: CASSVVGGGAGDTQYF. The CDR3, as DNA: TGTGCCAGCAGCGTAGTCGGCGGGGGGGCCGGAGATACGCAGTATTTT.

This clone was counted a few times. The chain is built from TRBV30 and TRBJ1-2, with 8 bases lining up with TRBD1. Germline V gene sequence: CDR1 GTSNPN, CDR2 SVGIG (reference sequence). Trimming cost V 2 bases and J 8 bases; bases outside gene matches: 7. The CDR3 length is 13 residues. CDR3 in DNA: TGTGCCTGGAGTTCGGGACAGGCTTGGGGCTACACCTTC. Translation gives CAWSSGQAWGYTF. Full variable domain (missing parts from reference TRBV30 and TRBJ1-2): SQTIHQWPATLVQPVGSPLSLECTVEGTSNPNLYWYRQAAGRGLQLLFYSVGIGQISSEVPQNLSASRPQDRQFILSSKKLLLSDSGFYLCAWSSGQAWGYTFGSGTRLTVV.

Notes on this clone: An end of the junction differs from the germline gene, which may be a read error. The CDR3 region has the DNA TGTGCCAGCAGCGAAGACGGACCTAGCAATCAGCCCCAGCATTTT. Translating gives CASSEDGPSNQPQHF. V usage is TRBV2 and J usage is TRBJ1-5; D is ambiguous. The germline V gene has CDR1 SNHLY and CDR2 FYNNEI. The CDR3 contains 15 residues.

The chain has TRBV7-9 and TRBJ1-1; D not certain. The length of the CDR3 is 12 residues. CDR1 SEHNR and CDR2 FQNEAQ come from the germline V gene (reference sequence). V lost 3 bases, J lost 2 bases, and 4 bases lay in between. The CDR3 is CASSFDNTEAFF. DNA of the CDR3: TGTGCCAGCAGCTTCGATAACACTGAAGCTTTCTTT.

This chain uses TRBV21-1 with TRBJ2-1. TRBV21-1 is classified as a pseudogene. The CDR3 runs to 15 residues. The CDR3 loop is CASIRRDEQSNEQFF. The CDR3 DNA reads TGTGCCAGCATCCGCCGGGACGAGCAATCCAATGAGCAGTTCTTC.

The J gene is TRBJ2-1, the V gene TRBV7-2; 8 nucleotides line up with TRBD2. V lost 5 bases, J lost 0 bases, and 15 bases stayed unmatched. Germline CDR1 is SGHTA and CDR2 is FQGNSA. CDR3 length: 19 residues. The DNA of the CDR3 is TGTGCCAGCAGCAGAAGGGGCGGGGGGACCCCGAGCTCCTACAATGAGCAGTTCTTC. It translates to CASSRRGGGTPSSYNEQFF.

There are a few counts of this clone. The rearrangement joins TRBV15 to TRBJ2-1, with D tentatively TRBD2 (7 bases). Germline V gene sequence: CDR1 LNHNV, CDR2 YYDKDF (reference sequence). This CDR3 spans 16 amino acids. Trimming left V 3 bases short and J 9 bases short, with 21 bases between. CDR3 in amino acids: CATSSGGLGRAAEQFF. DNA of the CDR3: TGTGCCACCAGCAGTGGGGGCTTGGGGAGGGCTGCTGAGCAGTTCTTC.

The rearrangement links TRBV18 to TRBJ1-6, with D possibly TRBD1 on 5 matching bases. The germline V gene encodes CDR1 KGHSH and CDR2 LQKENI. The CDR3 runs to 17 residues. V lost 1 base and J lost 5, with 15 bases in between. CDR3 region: CASSPRDLGGDNSPLHF. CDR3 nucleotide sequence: TGTGCCAGCTCACCACGGGACCTTGGGGGGGATAATTCACCCCTCCACTTT.

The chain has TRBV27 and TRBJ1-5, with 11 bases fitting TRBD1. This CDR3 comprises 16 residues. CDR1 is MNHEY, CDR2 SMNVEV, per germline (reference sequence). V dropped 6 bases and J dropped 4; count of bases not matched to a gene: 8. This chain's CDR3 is CASSILGQGANQPQHF. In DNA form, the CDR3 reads TGTGCCAGCAGCATACTCGGACAGGGGGCGAATCAGCCCCAGCATTTT.

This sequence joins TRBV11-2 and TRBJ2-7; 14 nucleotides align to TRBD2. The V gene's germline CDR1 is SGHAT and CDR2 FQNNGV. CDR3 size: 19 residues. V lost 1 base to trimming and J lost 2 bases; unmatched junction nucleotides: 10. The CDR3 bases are TGTGCCAGCAGCTTAGTTACCCGACTAGCGGGAGGGCCAACCTACGAGCAGTACTTC. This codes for CASSLVTRLAGGPTYEQYF.

The CDR3, as DNA: TGCAGCGTTGACTATTTTGGGGCTTTCTTT. It yields the protein CSVDYFGAFF. V and J are TRBV29-1 and TRBJ1-1; the D is unclear. The length of the CDR3 is 10 residues. V gave up 3 bases and J gave up 11 bases, with 10 bases separating them. Per germline, CDR1 SQVTM and CDR2 ANQGSEA.